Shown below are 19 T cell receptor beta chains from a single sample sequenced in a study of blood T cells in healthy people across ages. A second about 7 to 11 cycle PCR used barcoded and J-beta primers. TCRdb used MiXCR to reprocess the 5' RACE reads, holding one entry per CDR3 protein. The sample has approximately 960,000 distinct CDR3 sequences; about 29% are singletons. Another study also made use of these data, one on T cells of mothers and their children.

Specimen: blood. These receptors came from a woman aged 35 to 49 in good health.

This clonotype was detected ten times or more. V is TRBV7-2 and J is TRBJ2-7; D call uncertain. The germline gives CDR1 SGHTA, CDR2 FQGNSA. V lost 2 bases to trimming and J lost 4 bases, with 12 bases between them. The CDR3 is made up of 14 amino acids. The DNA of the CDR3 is TGTGCCAGCAGCTTATTAGCTACCAATTACGAGCAGTACTTC. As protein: CASSLLATNYEQYF.

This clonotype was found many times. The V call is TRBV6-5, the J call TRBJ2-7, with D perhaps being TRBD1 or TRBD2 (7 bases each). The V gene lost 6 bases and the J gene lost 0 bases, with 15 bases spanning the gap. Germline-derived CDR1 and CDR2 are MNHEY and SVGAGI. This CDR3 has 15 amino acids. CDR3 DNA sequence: TGTGCCAGCAGCGATCAGGGGGGGGTCTCCTACGAGCAGTACTTC. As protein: CASSDQGGVSYEQYF.

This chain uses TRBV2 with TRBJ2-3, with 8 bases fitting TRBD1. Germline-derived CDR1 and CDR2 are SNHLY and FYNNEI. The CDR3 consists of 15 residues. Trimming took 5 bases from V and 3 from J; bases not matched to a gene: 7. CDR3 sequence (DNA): TGTGCCAGCAGTAAAGGACAGGGAGGAACAGATACGCAGTATTTT. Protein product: CASSKGQGGTDTQYF.

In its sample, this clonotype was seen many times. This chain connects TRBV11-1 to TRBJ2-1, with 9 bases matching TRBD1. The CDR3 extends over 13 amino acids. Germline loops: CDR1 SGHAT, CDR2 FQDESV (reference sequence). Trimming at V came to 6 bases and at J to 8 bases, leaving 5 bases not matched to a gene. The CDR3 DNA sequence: TGTGCCAGCAGTCGGGACAGGGTCCATGAGCAGTTCTTC. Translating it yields CASSRDRVHEQFF.

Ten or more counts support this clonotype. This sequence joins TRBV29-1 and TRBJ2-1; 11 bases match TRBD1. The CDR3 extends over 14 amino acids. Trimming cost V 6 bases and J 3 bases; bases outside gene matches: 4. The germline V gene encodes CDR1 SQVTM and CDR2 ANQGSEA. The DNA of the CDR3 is TGCAGCGTGACCGGGACAGGGGGCTACAATGAGCAGTTCTTC. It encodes CSVTGTGGYNEQFF.

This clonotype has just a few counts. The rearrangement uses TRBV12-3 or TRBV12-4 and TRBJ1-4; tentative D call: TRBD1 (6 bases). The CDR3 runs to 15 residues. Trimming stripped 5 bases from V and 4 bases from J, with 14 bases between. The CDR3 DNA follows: TGTGCCAGCAGTCGTTTACCAGGGGTTAATGAAAAACTGTTTTTT. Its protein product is CASSRLPGVNEKLFF.

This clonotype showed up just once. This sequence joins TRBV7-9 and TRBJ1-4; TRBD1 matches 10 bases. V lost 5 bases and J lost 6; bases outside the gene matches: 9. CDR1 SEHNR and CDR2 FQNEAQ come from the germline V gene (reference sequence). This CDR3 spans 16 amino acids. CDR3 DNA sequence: TGTGCCAGCAGCGGTAGATTCGGGACAGGGGATGAAAAACTGTTTTTT. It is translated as CASSGRFGTGDEKLFF.

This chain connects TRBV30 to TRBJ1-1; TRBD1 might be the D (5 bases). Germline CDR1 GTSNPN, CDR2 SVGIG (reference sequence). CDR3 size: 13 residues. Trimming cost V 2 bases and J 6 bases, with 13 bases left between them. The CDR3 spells CAWSPGGWAEAFF. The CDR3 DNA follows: TGTGCCTGGAGTCCCGGGGGTTGGGCTGAAGCTTTCTTT.

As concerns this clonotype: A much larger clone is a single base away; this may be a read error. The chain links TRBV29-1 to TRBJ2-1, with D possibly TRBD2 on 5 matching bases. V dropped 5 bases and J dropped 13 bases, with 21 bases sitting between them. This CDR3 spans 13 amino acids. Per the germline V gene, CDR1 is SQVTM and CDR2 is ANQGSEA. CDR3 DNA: TGCAGCGTTTTGACCCGCCATGGGGAGACCCAGTTCTTC. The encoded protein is CSVLTRHGETQFF.

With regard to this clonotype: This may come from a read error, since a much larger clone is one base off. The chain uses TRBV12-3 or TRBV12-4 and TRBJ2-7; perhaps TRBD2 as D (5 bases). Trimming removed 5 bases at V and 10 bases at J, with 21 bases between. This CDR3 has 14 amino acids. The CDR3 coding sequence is TGTGCCAGCAGTCCTATTCGGGGTTTCGACACTCAGTACTTC. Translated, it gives CASSPIRGFDTQYF.

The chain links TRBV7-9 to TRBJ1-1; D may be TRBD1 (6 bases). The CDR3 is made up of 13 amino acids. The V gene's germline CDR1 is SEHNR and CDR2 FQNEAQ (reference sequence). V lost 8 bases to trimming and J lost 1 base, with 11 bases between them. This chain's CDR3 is CASWTGQNTEAFF. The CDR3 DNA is TGTGCCAGCTGGACGGGACAGAACACTGAAGCTTTCTTT. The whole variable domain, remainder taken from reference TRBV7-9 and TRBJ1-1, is DTGVSQNPRHKITKRGQNVTFRCDPISEHNRLYWYRQTLGQGPEFLTYFQNEAQLEKSRLLSDRFSAERPKGSFSTLEIQRTEQGDSAMYLCASWTGQNTEAFFGQGTRLTVV.

CDR3 nucleotides: TGTGCCAGCAGCGCAAGGGGGGATGGGGCTAACTATGGCTACACCTTC. Protein product: CASSARGDGANYGYTF. This sequence joins TRBV9 and TRBJ1-2; TRBD1 is a possible D gene (6 bases). The CDR3 spans 16 residues. Germline V lookup: CDR1 SGDLS, CDR2 YYNGEE. Trimming took 3 bases from V and 0 from J, leaving 15 bases between them.

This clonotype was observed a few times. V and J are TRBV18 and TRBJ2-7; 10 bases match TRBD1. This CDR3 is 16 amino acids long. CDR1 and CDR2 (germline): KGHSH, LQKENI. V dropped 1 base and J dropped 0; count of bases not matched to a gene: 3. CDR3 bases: TGTGCCAGCTCACCACTTGGGACAGGGGACTCCTACGAGCAGTACTTC. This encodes CASSPLGTGDSYEQYF.

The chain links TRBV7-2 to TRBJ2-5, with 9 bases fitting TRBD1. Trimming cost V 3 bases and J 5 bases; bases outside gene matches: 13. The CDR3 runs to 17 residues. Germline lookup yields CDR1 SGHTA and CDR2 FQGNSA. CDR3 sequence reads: CASSLGSGTGITETQYF. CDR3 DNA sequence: TGTGCCAGCAGCTTGGGGTCGGGGACAGGGATAACGGAGACCCAGTACTTC.

CDR3 residues: CASSEGTGGDQPQHF. DNA of the CDR3: TGTGCCAGCAGTGAGGGGACAGGGGGGGATCAGCCCCAGCATTTT. The chain has TRBV28 and TRBJ1-5, with TRBD1 matching 11 bases. CDR1 and CDR2 (germline): MDHEN, SYDVKM. The CDR3 has 15 residues. Trimming cost V 5 bases and J 5 bases; bases outside gene matches: 5.

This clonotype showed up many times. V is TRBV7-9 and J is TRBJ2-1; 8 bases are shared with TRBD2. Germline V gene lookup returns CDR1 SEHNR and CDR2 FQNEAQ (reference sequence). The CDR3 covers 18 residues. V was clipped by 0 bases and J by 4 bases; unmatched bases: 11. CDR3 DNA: TGTGCCAGCAGCTTAGCACGGAGGACGGGAGGGGTATACAATGAGCAGTTCTTC. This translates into CASSLARRTGGVYNEQFF.

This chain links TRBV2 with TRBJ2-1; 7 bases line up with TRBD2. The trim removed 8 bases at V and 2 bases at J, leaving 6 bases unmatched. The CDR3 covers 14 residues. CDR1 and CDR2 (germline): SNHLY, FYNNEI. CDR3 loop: CASEGREAYNEQFF. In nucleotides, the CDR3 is TGTGCCAGCGAAGGGAGGGAGGCCTACAATGAGCAGTTCTTC. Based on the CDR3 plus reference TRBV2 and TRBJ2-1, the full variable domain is EPEVTQTPSHQVTQMGQEVILRCVPISNHLYFYWYRQILGQKVEFLVSFYNNEISEKSEIFDDQFSVERPDGSNFTLKIRSTKLEDSAMYFCASEGREAYNEQFFGPGTRLTVL.

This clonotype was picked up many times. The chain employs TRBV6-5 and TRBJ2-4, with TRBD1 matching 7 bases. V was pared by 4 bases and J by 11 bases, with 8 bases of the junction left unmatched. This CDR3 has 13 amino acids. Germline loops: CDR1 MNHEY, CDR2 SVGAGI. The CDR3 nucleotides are TGTGCCAGCAGTTCTACTGTCGGGACAGTTCAGTACTTC. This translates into CASSSTVGTVQYF.

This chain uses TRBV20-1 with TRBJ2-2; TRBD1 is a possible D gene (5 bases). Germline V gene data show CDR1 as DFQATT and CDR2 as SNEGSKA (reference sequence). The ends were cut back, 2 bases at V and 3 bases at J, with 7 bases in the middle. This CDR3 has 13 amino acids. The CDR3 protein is CSARNRHTGELFF. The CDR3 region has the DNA TGCAGTGCTAGAAACAGGCACACCGGGGAGCTGTTTTTT.